Listed below are T cell receptor beta chains from one sample, sequenced in a study of T cell responses to AZD1222 COVID-19 vaccine. Here immunoSEQ multiplex PCR was the method, and the copy in TCRdb shows in-frame clones only, minus some. The sample shows about 100,000 clones, 80% to 90% of them seen only once. The sequencing here drew on peripheral blood, taken on day 0 of AZD1222 vaccination. Receptors originate from an adult in good health. Both conserved end residues are part of each CDR3. Each record gives: V gene, D gene, J gene, clone size, CDR3 protein, CDR3 DNA. The D gene is left open where the match is weak. Clone size appears in some rows only: once, few, many, or a class for an expanded clone.

TRBV28	NA	TRBJ2-7	NA	CASTKGHTYEQYF	TGTGCCAGCACCAAGGGACATACCTACGAGCAGTACTTC
TRBV6-6	NA	TRBJ2-4	NA	CASLLSEGKNIQYF	TGTGCCAGCTTACTCTCGGAGGGCAAAAACATTCAGTACTTC
TRBV10-3	TRBD2	TRBJ2-7	NA	CAISESFSGRYSYEQYF	TGTGCCATCAGTGAGTCTTTTAGCGGGAGGTACTCCTACGAGCAGTACTTC
TRBV7-3	TRBD1	TRBJ1-2	NA	CASSPQPGTGAGPNYGYTF	TGTGCCAGCAGCCCTCAGCCTGGGACAGGTGCCGGTCCTAACTATGGCTACACCTTC
TRBV4-3	NA	TRBJ1-5	NA	CASSQMRNQPQHF	TGCGCCAGCAGCCAGATGAGGAATCAGCCCCAGCATTTT
TRBV5-1	TRBD2	TRBJ2-4	NA	CASSLGRLAGAGIQYF	TGCGCCAGCAGCCTGGGACGATTAGCGGGAGCGGGCATTCAGTACTTC
TRBV18	TRBD2	TRBJ2-3	once	CASSSVLAVSTDTQYF	TGTGCCAGCTCAAGTGTCCTAGCGGTTAGCACAGATACGCAGTATTTT
TRBV5-6	TRBD2	TRBJ2-7	NA	CASSDSGSLYEQYF	TGTGCCAGCAGCGATAGCGGGTCCCTCTACGAGCAGTACTTC
TRBV2	NA	TRBJ2-3	NA	CASIIPGPARTDTQYF	TGTGCCAGCATAATACCGGGACCCGCCCGCACAGATACGCAGTATTTT
TRBV7-8	NA	TRBJ1-4	NA	CASSSDWGANEKLFF	TGTGCCAGCAGCTCCGATTGGGGGGCTAATGAAAAACTGTTTTTT
TRBV30	NA	TRBJ1-6	NA	CAWRRDNSYNSPLHF	TGTGCCTGGAGGCGGGACAACTCCTATAATTCACCCCTCCACTTT
TRBV6-2/TRBV6-3	TRBD2	TRBJ2-1	NA	CASSYTQSSGRALVEFF	TGTGCCAGCAGTTACACGCAATCTAGCGGGAGGGCTTTAGTGGAGTTCTTC
TRBV28	NA	TRBJ1-2	NA	CASSLGGWGYTF	TGTGCCAGCAGTTTAGGGGGATGGGGCTACACCTTC
TRBV25-1	TRBD2	TRBJ2-6	once	CASSGGGSGANVLTF	TGTGCCAGCAGCGGGGGAGGGTCTGGGGCCAACGTCCTGACTTTC
TRBV7-2	TRBD1	TRBJ1-1	NA	CASSLVRARQGLANTEAFF	TGTGCCAGCAGCTTAGTTAGGGCAAGACAGGGATTAGCGAACACTGAAGCTTTCTTT